This T cell receptor beta chain came from a study of graft-versus-host responses after intestinal transplantation. Study overall: Induction using anti-thymocyte globulin, followed by tacrolimus and steroids for 3 to 4 years, was given to all recipients.

Trimming shortened V by 8 bases and J by 11 bases, and 21 bases separated the two germline ends. The germline CDR1 and CDR2 sequences are MNHEY and SVGAGI. The CDR3 has 13 amino acids. Some clones are missing from TCRdb's copy, which holds only in-frame ones; the method was immunoSEQ multiplex PCR. This sample carries approximately 7,000 clones, more than 60% of them seen once, and the ten largest clones take 15% to 20%. Lamina propria and intraepithelial lymphocytes were released by processing graft tissue. The chain carries TRBV6-5 and TRBJ1-1; D is perhaps TRBD1 (5 bases). Specimen: ileum tissue, collected about 32 weeks after intestinal transplantation. The sequence was obtained from a human patient who received an intestinal transplant, so some T cells may come from the graft donor. CDR3 bases: TGTGCCAGCTCCATAGTCCGGGGCCGCGCGGCTTTCTTT. Protein product: CASSIVRGRAAFF.